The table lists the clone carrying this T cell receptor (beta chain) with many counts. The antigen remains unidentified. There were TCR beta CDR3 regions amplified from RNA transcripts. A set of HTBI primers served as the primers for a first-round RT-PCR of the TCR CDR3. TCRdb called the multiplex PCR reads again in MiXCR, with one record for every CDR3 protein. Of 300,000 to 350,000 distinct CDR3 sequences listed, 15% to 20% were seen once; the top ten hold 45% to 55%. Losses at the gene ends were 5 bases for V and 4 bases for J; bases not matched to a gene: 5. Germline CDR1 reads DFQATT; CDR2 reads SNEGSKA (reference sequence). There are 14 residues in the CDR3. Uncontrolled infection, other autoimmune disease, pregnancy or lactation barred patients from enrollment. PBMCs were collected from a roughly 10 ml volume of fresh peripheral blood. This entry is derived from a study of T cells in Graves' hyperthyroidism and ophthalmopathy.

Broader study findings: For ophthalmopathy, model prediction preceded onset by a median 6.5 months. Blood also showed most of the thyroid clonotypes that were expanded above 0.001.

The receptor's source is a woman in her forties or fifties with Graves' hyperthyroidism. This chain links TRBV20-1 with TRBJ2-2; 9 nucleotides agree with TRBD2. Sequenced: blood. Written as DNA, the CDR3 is TGCAGTGCTCTTAGCGGGAGTGTCACCGGGGAGCTGTTTTTT. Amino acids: CSALSGSVTGELFF.